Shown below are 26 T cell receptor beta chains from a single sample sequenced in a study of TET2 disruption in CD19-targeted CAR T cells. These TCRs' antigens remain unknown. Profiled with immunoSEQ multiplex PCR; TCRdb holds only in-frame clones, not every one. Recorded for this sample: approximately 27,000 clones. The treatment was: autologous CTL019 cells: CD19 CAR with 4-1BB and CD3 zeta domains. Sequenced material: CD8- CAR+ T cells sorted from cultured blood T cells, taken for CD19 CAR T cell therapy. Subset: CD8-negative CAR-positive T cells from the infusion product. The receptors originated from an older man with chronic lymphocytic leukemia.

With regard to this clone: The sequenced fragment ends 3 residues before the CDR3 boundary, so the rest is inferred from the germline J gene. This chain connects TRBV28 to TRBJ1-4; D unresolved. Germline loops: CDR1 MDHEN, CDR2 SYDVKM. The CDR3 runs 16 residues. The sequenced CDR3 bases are TGTGCCAGCAGTCTATACCTGGCGGGCGACCAGGTTAAA. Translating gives CASSLYLAGDQVK. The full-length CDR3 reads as CASSLYLAGDQVKLFF. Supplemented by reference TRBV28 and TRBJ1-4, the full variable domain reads DVKVTQSSRYLVKRTGEKVFLECVQDMDHENMFWYRQDPGLGLRLIYFSYDVKMKEKGDIPEGYSVSREKKERFSLILESASTNQTSMYLCASSLYLAGDQVKLFFGSGTQLSVL.

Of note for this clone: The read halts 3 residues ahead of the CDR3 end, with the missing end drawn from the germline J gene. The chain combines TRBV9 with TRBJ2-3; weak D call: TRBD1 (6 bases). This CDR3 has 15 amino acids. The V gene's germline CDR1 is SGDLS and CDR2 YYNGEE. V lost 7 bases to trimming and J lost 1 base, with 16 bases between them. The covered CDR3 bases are TGTGCCAGCGCACGGACAGACGATGGCACAGATACG. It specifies CASARTDDGTDT. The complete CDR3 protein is CASARTDDGTDTQYF.

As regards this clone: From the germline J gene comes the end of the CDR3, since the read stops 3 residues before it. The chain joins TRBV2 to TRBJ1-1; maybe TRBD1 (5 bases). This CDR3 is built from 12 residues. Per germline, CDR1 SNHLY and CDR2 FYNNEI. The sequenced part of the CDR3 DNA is TGTGCCAGCAGTGACAGGGCTAACATT. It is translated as CASSDRANI. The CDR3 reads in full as CASSDRANIAFF.

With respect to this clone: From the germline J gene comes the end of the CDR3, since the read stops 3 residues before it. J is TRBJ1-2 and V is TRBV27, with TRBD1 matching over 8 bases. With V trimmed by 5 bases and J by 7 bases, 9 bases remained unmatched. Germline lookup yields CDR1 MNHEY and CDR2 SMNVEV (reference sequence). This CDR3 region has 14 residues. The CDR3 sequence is CASSPSTGASGYTF. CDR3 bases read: TGTGCCAGCAGTCCATCGACAGGGGCGAGTGGC.

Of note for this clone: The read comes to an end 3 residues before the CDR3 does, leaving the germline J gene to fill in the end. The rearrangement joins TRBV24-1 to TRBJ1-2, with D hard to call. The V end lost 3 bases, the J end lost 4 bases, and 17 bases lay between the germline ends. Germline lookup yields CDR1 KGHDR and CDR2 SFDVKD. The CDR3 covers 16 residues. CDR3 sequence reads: CATSDLPSRFLYGYTF. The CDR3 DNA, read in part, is TGTGCCACCAGTGATCTCCCCTCTAGGTTCCTCTATGGC.

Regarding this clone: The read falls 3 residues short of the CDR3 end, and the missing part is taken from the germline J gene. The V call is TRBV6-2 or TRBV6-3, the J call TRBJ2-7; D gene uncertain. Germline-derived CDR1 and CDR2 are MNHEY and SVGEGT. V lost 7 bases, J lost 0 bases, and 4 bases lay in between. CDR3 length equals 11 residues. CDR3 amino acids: CASTNSYEQYF. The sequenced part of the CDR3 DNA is TGTGCCAGCACTAACTCCTACGAG.

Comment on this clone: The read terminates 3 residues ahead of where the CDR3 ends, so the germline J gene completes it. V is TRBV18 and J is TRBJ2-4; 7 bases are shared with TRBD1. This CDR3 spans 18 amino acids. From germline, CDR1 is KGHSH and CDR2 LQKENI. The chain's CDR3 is CASSPDRLRQGFGYGQYF. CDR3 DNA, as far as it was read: TGTGCCAGCTCACCAGATCGCTTGCGACAGGGTTTTGGCTATGGT.

CDR3 amino acids: CASSITDGRGDSYTF. CDR3 DNA, as far as it was read: TGTGCCAGTAGTATAACAGACGGGAGGGGAGATAGT. This sequence joins TRBV19 and TRBJ1-2, with a tentative D call TRBD1 (5 bases). From the germline J gene comes the end of the CDR3, since the read stops 3 residues before it. The germline V gene encodes CDR1 LNHDA and CDR2 SQIVND (reference sequence). CDR3 length equals 15 residues. The entire variable domain, with the rest obtained from reference TRBV19 and TRBJ1-2, is as follows: DGGITQSPKYLFRKEGQNVTLSCEQNLNHDAMYWYRQDPGQGLRLIYYSQIVNDFQKGDIAEGYSVSREKKESFPLTVTSAQKNPTAFYLCASSITDGRGDSYTFGSGTRLTVV.

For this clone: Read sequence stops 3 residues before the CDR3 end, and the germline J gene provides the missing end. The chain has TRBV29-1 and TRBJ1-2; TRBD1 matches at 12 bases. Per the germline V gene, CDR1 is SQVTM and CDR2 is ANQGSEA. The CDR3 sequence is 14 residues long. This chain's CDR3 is CSVVAWDRGRGYTF. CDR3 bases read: TGCAGCGTTGTTGCTTGGGACAGGGGGCGAGGC.

Incomplete CDR3 DNA: TGTGCCAGCAGGCGCCCCCAGGGGGCCGGGGAG. Amino acid sequence: CASRRPQGAGE. The whole CDR3 sequence reads CASRRPQGAGELFF. The gene calls are TRBV28 and TRBJ2-2; 7 bases align to TRBD1. The read falls 3 residues short of the CDR3 end, and the missing part is taken from the germline J gene. The CDR3 contains 14 residues. The germline V gene encodes CDR1 MDHEN and CDR2 SYDVKM. J was trimmed by 6 bases and V by 6 bases; bases with no gene match: 7. Full variable domain (rest looked up from reference TRBV28 and TRBJ2-2): DVKVTQSSRYLVKRTGEKVFLECVQDMDHENMFWYRQDPGLGLRLIYFSYDVKMKEKGDIPEGYSVSREKKERFSLILESASTNQTSMYLCASRRPQGAGELFFGEGSRLTVL.

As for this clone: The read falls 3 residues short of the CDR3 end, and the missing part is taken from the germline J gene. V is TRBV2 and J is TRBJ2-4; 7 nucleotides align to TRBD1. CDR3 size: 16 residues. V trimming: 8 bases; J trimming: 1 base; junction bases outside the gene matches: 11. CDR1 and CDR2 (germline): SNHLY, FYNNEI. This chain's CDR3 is CASGSDPTGAKNIQYF. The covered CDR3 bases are TGTGCCAGCGGATCTGACCCGACAGGGGCCAAAAACATT.

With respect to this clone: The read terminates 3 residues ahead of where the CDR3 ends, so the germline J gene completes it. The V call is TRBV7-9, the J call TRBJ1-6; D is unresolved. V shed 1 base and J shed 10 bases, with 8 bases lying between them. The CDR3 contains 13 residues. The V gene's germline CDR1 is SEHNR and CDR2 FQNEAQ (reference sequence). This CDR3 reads CASSLGPQSPLHF. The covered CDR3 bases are TGTGCCAGCAGCTTAGGGCCACAATCACCC.

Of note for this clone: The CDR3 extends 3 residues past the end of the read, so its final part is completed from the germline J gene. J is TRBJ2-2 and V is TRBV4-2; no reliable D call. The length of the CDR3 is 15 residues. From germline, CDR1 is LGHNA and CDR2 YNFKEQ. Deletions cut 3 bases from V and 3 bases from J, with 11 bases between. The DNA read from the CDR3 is TGTGCCAGCAGCCAGCACCTGGGCGACACCGGGGAG. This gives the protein CASSQHLGDTGE. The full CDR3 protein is CASSQHLGDTGELFF.

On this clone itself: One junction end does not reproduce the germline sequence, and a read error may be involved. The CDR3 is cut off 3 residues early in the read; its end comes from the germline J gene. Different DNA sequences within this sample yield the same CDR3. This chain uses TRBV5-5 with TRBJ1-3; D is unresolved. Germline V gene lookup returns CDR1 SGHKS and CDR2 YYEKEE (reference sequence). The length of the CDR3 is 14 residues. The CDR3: CASSLTDSGNTIYF. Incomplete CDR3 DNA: TGTGCCAGCAGCTTGACAGATTCTGGAAACACT.

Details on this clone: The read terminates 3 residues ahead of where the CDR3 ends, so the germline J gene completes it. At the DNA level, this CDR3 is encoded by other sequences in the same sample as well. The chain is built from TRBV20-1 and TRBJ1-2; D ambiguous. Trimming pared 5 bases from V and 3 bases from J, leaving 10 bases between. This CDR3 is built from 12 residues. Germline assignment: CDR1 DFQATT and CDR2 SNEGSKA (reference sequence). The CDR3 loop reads CSASRQDYGYTF. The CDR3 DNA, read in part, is TGCAGTGCTTCTCGTCAGGACTATGGC.

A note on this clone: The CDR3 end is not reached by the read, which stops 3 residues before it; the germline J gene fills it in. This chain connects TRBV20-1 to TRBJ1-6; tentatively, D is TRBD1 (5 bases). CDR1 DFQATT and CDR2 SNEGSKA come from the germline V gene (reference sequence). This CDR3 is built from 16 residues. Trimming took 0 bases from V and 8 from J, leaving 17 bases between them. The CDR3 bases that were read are TGCAGTGCTAGAGATTTGAGGGGATTAGGAGATTCACCC. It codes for CSARDLRGLGDSP. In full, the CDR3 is CSARDLRGLGDSPLHF.

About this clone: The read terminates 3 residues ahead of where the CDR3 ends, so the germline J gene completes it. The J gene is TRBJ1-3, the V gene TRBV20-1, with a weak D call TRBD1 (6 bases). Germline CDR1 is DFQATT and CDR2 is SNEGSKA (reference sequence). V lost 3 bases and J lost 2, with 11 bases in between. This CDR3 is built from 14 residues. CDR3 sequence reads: CSASARDTGNTIYF. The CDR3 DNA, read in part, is TGCAGTGCTAGCGCACGGGACACTGGAAACACC.

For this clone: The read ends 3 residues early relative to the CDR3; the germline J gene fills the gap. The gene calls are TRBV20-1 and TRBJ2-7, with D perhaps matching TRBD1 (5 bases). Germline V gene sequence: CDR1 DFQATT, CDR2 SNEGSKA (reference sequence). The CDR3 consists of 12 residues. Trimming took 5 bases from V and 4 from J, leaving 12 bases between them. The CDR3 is CSAEAGIYEQYF. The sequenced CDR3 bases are TGCAGTGCTGAGGCAGGGATTTACGAG.

The CDR3 protein is CAWRLGGAAYNSPLHF. CDR3 bases read: TGTGCCTGGAGGCTAGGCGGGGCAGCCTATAATTCACCC. This rearrangement joins TRBV30 to TRBJ1-6; TRBD1 is a possible D gene (5 bases). The read ends 3 residues shy of where the CDR3 ends; the end is completed using the germline J gene. V was cut by 3 bases and J by 2 bases, with 14 bases left in between. The CDR3 length is 16 residues. Germline CDR1 reads GTSNPN; CDR2 reads SVGIG (reference sequence).

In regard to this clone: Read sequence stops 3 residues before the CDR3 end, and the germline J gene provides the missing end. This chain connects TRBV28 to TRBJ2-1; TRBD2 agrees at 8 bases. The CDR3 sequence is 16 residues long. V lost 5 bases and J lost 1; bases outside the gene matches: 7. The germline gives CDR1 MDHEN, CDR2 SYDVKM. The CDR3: CASSPNTGGSYNEQFF. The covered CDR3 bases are TGTGCCAGCAGTCCCAATACGGGGGGGTCCTACAATGAG.

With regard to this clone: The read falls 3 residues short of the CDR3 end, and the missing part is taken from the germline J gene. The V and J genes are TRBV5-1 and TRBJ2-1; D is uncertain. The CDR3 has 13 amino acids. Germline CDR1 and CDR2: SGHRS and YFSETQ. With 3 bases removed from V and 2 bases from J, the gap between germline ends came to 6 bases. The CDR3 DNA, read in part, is TGCGCCAGCAGCTCAGACACCTACAATGAG. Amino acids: CASSSDTYNE. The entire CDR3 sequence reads CASSSDTYNEQFF.

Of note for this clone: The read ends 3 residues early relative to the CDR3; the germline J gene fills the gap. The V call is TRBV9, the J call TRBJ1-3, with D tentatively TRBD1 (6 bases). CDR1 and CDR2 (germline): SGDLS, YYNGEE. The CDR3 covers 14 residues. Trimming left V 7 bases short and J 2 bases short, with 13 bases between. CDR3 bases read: TGTGCCAGCGGGAGGGAGGGGGCTGGAAACACC. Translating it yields CASGREGAGNT. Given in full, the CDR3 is CASGREGAGNTIYF.

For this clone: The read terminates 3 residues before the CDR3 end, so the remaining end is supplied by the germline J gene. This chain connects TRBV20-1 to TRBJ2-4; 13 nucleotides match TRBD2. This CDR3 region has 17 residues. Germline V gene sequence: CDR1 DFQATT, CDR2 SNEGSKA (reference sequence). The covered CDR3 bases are TGCAGTGCTAGAGATCCCCTGGGACTAGCGGGGAGAGAGACT. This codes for CSARDPLGLAGRET. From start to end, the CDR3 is CSARDPLGLAGRETQYF.

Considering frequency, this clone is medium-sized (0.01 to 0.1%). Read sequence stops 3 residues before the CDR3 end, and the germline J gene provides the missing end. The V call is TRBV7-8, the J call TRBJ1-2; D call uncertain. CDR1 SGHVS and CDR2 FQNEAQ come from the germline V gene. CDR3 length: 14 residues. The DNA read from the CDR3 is TGTGCCAGCAGCCCACAAGAGGCGGGGAGCGGC. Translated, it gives CASSPQEAGSG. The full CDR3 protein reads CASSPQEAGSGYTF.

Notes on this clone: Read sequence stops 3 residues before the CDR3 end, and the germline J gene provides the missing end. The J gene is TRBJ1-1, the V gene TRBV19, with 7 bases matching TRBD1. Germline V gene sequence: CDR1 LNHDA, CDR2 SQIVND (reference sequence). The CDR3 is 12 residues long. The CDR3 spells CASSIHRGEAFF. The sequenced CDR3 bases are TGTGCCAGTAGTATCCACAGGGGCGAG.

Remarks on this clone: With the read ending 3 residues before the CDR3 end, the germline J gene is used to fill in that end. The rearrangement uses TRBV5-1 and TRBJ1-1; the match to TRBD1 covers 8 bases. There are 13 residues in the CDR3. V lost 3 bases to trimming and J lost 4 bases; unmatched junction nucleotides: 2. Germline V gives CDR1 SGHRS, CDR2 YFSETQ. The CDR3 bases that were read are TGCGCCAGCAGCTGGACAGGGAGCACTGAA. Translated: CASSWTGSTE. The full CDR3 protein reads CASSWTGSTEAFF.